Detailed here is one TCR beta chain. Its antigen is unidentified. The PCR made use of 60 Vbeta and 13 Jbeta primers. TCRdb's copy holds only in-frame clones and misses some; the assay was immunoSEQ multiplex PCR. This sample's table has about 72,000 clones. This entry comes from a study of cytomegalovirus exposure and HLA in healthy donors. Findings and limits, study-wide: Using a false discovery rate of 0.05, a later analysis showed that 16,951 TCR beta sequences were associated with HLA alleles. Across HLA loci, a later analysis found differing TCR association rates, with DRB1 most and HLA-C fewest.

Input material: PBMCs. This clonotype was obtained from a man between 45 and 60 years old in good health and CMV-seropositive.

The CDR3 spells CATSREGHPNYGYTF. The CDR3 DNA sequence: TGTGCCACCAGCAGAGAGGGACACCCTAACTATGGCTACACCTTC. This sequence joins TRBV15 and TRBJ1-2, with D maybe TRBD1 (6 bases). This CDR3 is built from 15 residues. V lost 0 bases and J lost 0, with 8 bases in between. Germline assignment: CDR1 LNHNV and CDR2 YYDKDF (reference sequence).